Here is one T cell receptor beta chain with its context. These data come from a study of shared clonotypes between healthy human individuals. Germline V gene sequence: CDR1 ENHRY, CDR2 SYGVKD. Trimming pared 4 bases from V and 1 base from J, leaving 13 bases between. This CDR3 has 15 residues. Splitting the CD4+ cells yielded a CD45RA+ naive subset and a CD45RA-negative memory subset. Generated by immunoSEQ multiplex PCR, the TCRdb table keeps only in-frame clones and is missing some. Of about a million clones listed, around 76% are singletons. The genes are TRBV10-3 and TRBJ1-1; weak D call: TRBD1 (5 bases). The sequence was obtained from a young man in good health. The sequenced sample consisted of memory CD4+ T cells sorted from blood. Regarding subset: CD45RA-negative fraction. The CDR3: CAISVGPGRNTEAFF. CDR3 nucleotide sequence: TGTGCCATCAGTGTGGGTCCAGGGCGGAACACTGAAGCTTTCTTT.